This T cell receptor beta chain is from a study of control samples from healthy donors and cancer patients. V lost 1 base and J 1 base, leaving 7 bases between the germline ends. The CDR3 length is 14 residues. Germline V gives CDR1 LGHNA, CDR2 YNFKEQ. This clone was counted once. The protocol was immunoSEQ multiplex PCR, while the TCRdb copy is restricted to in-frame clones and leaves out a portion. The repertoire holds almost 90,000 clones, with about 84% as singletons. This rearrangement joins TRBV4-2 to TRBJ1-1; D is undetermined. Sample: blood. The TCR comes from a woman in her thirties or forties in good health. The CDR3 DNA sequence: TGTGCCAGCAGCCAAGGACTGCCGAACACTGAAGCTTTCTTT. It translates to CASSQGLPNTEAFF.